The 25 T cell receptor beta chains below were found in one sample sequenced in a study of shared clonotypes between healthy human individuals (dated by TCRdb to 2019 to 2021). The method was the immunoSEQ multiplex PCR assay. The table comes from immuneACCESS by way of TCRdb, which keeps in-frame sequences with V and J called. Part of the clones is missing from these tables; in studies checked, under half for an unresolved V gene and the rest for unknown reasons. The sample table lists some 900,000 clones, less than 85% of them with a count of one. The ten largest clones take up nearly 1.5% of the sample. Sequencing was carried out using memory CD4+ T cells sorted from blood. The cell subset or site label here, explained by the study, means: CD45RA-negative fraction. Receptor source: a man aged 18 to 30 in good health.

This clone was observed many times. V gene TRBV28 combines with J gene TRBJ1-1; D not resolved. Trimming stripped 8 bases from V and 4 bases from J, with 17 bases between. Germline V CDR1 and CDR2: MDHEN, SYDVKM. The CDR3 runs to 14 residues. Here the CDR3 DNA reads TGTGCCAGCCCCCCAGGCGTCGGGAGCACTGAAGCTTTCTTT. Protein sequence: CASPPGVGSTEAFF.

The V and J genes are TRBV30 and TRBJ2-1, with D uncertain. V was cut by 0 bases and J by 6 bases, with 15 bases left in between. Germline CDR1 GTSNPN, CDR2 SVGIG (reference sequence). This CDR3 comprises 15 residues. The CDR3 here is CAWSVGNVDLNEQFF. The DNA for the CDR3 is TGTGCCTGGAGTGTGGGTAACGTCGACCTCAATGAGCAGTTCTTC.

This chain joins TRBV11-2 and TRBJ2-2; possible D gene TRBD2, 6 bases. Looked up from germline, CDR1 is SGHAT and CDR2 is FQNNGV. This CDR3 has 14 residues. Between the trimmed V and J ends, which lost 6 bases and 4 bases, there was a span of 12 bases. CDR3 bases: TGTGCCAGCAGTGTGGACTACCTCACCGGGGAGCTGTTTTTT. This gives the protein CASSVDYLTGELFF.

The rearrangement links TRBV15 to TRBJ1-2; tentative D call: TRBD1 (5 bases). V lost 9 bases to trimming and J lost 3 bases, with 20 bases between them. The V gene's germline CDR1 is LNHNV and CDR2 YYDKDF (reference sequence). CDR3 size: 15 residues. CDR3 DNA: TGTGCCACGGCTGGGGCAGGCCCGTTTGACTATGGCTACACCTTC. It codes for CATAGAGPFDYGYTF.

V usage is TRBV6-5 and J usage is TRBJ2-7; 8 nucleotides align to TRBD2. Germline lookup yields CDR1 MNHEY and CDR2 SVGAGI. The CDR3 spans 13 residues. Trimming cost V 5 bases and J 6 bases; bases outside gene matches: 6. CDR3 DNA sequence: TGTGCCAGCAGTCAAGGGACTAGAGGCGAGCAGTACTTC. Amino acids: CASSQGTRGEQYF.

This clone was observed many times. Here the CDR3 reads CASSPDGAYGYTF. Written as DNA, the CDR3 is TGTGCCAGCAGTCCGGACGGGGCCTATGGCTACACCTTC. The J gene is TRBJ1-2, the V gene TRBV6-5, with a possible D match to TRBD1 (5 bases). Germline CDR1 reads MNHEY; CDR2 reads SVGAGI. The CDR3 covers 13 residues. V dropped 5 bases and J dropped 4 bases, with 11 bases sitting between them.

This chain connects TRBV14 to TRBJ1-4; D perhaps matches TRBD1 (5 bases). The CDR3 runs 14 residues. Trimming left V 1 base short and J 8 bases short, with 11 bases between. CDR1 is SGHDN, CDR2 FVKESK, per germline. The CDR3 loop is CASSQAGYGEKLFF. The CDR3 region has the DNA TGTGCCAGCAGCCAAGCAGGGTATGGGGAAAAACTGTTTTTT.

The J gene is TRBJ2-7, the V gene TRBV30, with 7 nucleotides matching TRBD2. The CDR3 is 15 residues long. V was clipped by 0 bases and J by 1 base; unmatched bases: 6. Germline CDR1 GTSNPN, CDR2 SVGIG (reference sequence). CDR3 coding DNA: TGTGCCTGGAGTGTACTGAGCGGGAAATCCTACGAGCAGTACTTC. Its protein product is CAWSVLSGKSYEQYF. The variable domain in full, completed from reference TRBV30 and TRBJ2-7, reads SQTIHQWPATLVQPVGSPLSLECTVEGTSNPNLYWYRQAAGRGLQLLFYSVGIGQISSEVPQNLSASRPQDRQFILSSKKLLLSDSGFYLCAWSVLSGKSYEQYFGPGTRLTVT.

V usage is TRBV7-2 and J usage is TRBJ1-6; D is ambiguous. CDR1 SGHTA and CDR2 FQGNSA come from the germline V gene. The germline V and J ends were trimmed by 5 bases and 7 bases, with 15 bases remaining between them. There are 15 residues in the CDR3. Here the CDR3 reads CASSGGPGGNSPLHF. In DNA, the CDR3 is TGTGCCAGCAGCGGAGGTCCGGGTGGGAATTCACCCCTCCACTTT.

The J gene is TRBJ2-7, the V gene TRBV5-1; 14 nucleotides align to TRBD2. The germline V gene encodes CDR1 SGHRS and CDR2 YFSETQ. The CDR3 contains 15 residues. Unmatched junction bases numbered 8, after V lost 6 bases and J lost 6 bases. CDR3 nucleotides: TGCGCCAGCAACTTCATGGGACTAGCGGGAGTCGAGCAGTACTTC. Translation gives CASNFMGLAGVEQYF.

The V gene is TRBV19, the J gene TRBJ2-6; 8 positions agree with TRBD1. The CDR3 sequence is 18 residues long. Looked up from germline, CDR1 is LNHDA and CDR2 is SQIVND (reference sequence). V shed 0 bases and J 0 bases; nucleotides not matched to a gene: 4. CDR3 region: CASSIDGQGLSGANVLTF. The DNA of the CDR3 is TGTGCCAGTAGTATAGATGGACAGGGTCTCTCTGGGGCCAACGTCCTGACTTTC.

The table lists this clone with a count of one. CDR3 residues: CASSLESLGTGGKQYF. As DNA, the CDR3 is TGCGCCAGCAGCTTGGAGTCCCTCGGGACAGGGGGCAAGCAGTACTTC. V and J are TRBV5-1 and TRBJ2-7, with 12 bases aligning to TRBD1. Germline V gives CDR1 SGHRS, CDR2 YFSETQ. J lost 8 bases, V lost 0 bases, and 9 bases had no gene match. The CDR3 is 16 amino acids.

The chain has TRBV5-1 and TRBJ1-2, with D uncertain. In germline, CDR1 is SGHRS, CDR2 YFSETQ. CDR3 size: 14 residues. The V gene lost 4 bases and the J gene lost 2 bases, with 12 bases spanning the gap. CDR3 nucleotide sequence: TGCGCCAGCAGCCCTCGGACGGGGAACTATGGCTACACCTTC. This gives the protein CASSPRTGNYGYTF.

The V and J genes are TRBV11-3 and TRBJ2-1; TRBD2 aligns across 10 bases. Germline V gene lookup returns CDR1 SGHNT and CDR2 YENEEA. Trimming at V came to 4 bases and at J to 4 bases, leaving 7 bases not matched to a gene. The CDR3 loop spans 16 amino acids. The CDR3 nucleotides read TGTGCCAGCAGCTCGGGGGAACTAGCGGGGTACAATGAGCAGTTCTTC. Protein: CASSSGELAGYNEQFF.

This chain joins TRBV28 and TRBJ2-7; D may correspond to TRBD1 or TRBD2 (5 bases each). V was trimmed by 2 bases and J by 6 bases, leaving 20 bases between them. Germline V gives CDR1 MDHEN, CDR2 SYDVKM. The CDR3 consists of 16 residues. CDR3 sequence: CASSLGPGAGSFEQYF. CDR3 DNA sequence: TGTGCCAGCAGTTTAGGGCCTGGGGCAGGGAGTTTCGAGCAGTACTTC.

The chain carries TRBV7-2 and TRBJ2-7; D is ambiguous. Germline V CDR1 and CDR2: SGHTA, FQGNSA. V was shortened by 2 bases and J by 2 bases, with 10 bases between the two germline ends. CDR3 length: 14 amino acids. This CDR3 is CASSLRPQAYEQYF. The CDR3 DNA reads TGTGCCAGCAGCTTACGGCCTCAGGCCTACGAGCAGTACTTC. Combining the CDR3 with reference TRBV7-2 and TRBJ2-7 gives the whole variable domain GAGVSQSPSNKVTEKGKDVELRCDPISGHTALYWYRQSLGQGLEFLIYFQGNSAPDKSGLPSDRFSAERTGGSVSTLTIQRTQQEDSAVYLCASSLRPQAYEQYFGPGTRLTVT.

Worth noting for this clone: This sample includes further DNA sequences coding for the same CDR3. V gene TRBV4-1 combines with J gene TRBJ2-7; a possible D gene is TRBD2 (6 bases). V was clipped by 0 bases and J by 1 base, with 10 bases between them. Germline assignment: CDR1 MGHRA and CDR2 YSYEKL. There are 15 residues in the CDR3. Here the CDR3 DNA reads TGCGCCAGCAGCCAAGACACTCTAGCGTCCTACGAGCAGTACTTC. Residues: CASSQDTLASYEQYF.

The chain uses TRBV15 and TRBJ1-6; D remains ambiguous. Per germline, CDR1 LNHNV and CDR2 YYDKDF (reference sequence). This CDR3 contains 13 residues. V lost 5 bases, J lost 5 bases, and 7 bases lay in between. DNA of the CDR3: TGTGCCACCAGCCTACAGAATAATTCACCCCTCCACTTT. Protein: CATSLQNNSPLHF.

The chain combines TRBV2 with TRBJ1-1, with 9 bases matching TRBD1. Looked up from germline, CDR1 is SNHLY and CDR2 is FYNNEI. Unmatched junction bases numbered 8, after V lost 5 bases and J lost 1 base. CDR3 size: 16 residues. CDR3 residues: CASSLRPGQGNTEAFF. The CDR3 DNA reads as TGTGCCAGCAGTCTCCGACCGGGACAGGGGAACACTGAAGCTTTCTTT.

Notes on this clone: One end of the junction fails to match germline, which may point to a read error. The V gene is TRBV2, the J gene TRBJ1-5, with D tentatively TRBD1 (6 bases). This CDR3 contains 15 residues. Germline assignment: CDR1 SNHLY and CDR2 FYNNEI. CDR3: CACSEGGGGRRPQHF. In DNA form, the CDR3 reads TGTGCCTGCAGTGAAGGGGGGGGAGGGAGGAGGCCCCAGCATTTT. Full variable domain (remainder filled in from reference TRBV2 and TRBJ1-5): EPEVTQTPSHQVTQMGQEVILRCVPISNHLYFYWYRQILGQKVEFLVSFYNNEISEKSEIFDDQFSVERPDGSNFTLKIRSTKLEDSAMYFCACSEGGGGRRPQHFGDGTRLSIL.

The chain couples TRBV19 to TRBJ1-2; D uncertain. V was clipped by 4 bases and J by 0 bases, with 15 bases between them. There are 16 residues in the CDR3. Looked up from germline, CDR1 is LNHDA and CDR2 is SQIVND (reference sequence). The CDR3 sequence: CASSNWRAEANYGYTF. The CDR3 DNA reads as TGTGCCAGTAGTAATTGGCGGGCAGAAGCTAACTATGGCTACACCTTC.

The V and J genes are TRBV6-5 and TRBJ1-2; TRBD1 is a possible D gene (6 bases). This CDR3 region has 12 residues. Germline values: CDR1 MNHEY, CDR2 SVGAGI. Deletions cut 6 bases from V and 7 bases from J, with 12 bases between. CDR3 sequence reads: CASSPGVSGYTF. In DNA form, the CDR3 reads TGTGCCAGCAGCCCAGGGGTCAGTGGCTACACCTTC.

The genes are TRBV5-4 and TRBJ1-3, with no clear D. The CDR3 loop spans 12 amino acids. Germline V gene sequence: CDR1 SGHNT, CDR2 YYREEE (reference sequence). The V end was cut by 0 bases, the J end by 7 bases, with 5 bases between. CDR3 region: CASSLEGNTIYF. CDR3 sequence (DNA): TGTGCCAGCAGCTTGGAAGGGAACACCATATATTTT.

The V call is TRBV6-5, the J call TRBJ2-5, with D tentatively TRBD2 (5 bases). There are 14 residues in the CDR3. Germline CDR1 reads MNHEY; CDR2 reads SVGAGI. Trimming took 5 bases from V and 4 from J, leaving 14 bases between them. CDR3 bases: TGTGCCAGCAGTCCTCAACTAGACTCAGAGACCCAGTACTTC. Translating it yields CASSPQLDSETQYF.

This clone was detected once. The chain is built from TRBV18 and TRBJ2-3, with D unresolved. Germline loops: CDR1 KGHSH, CDR2 LQKENI. CDR3 length: 14 residues. The V end lost 4 bases, the J end lost 3 bases, and 11 bases lay between the germline ends. The DNA for the CDR3 is TGTGCCAGCTCACTCCGGGTGCCGACAGATACGCAGTATTTT. Protein: CASSLRVPTDTQYF.